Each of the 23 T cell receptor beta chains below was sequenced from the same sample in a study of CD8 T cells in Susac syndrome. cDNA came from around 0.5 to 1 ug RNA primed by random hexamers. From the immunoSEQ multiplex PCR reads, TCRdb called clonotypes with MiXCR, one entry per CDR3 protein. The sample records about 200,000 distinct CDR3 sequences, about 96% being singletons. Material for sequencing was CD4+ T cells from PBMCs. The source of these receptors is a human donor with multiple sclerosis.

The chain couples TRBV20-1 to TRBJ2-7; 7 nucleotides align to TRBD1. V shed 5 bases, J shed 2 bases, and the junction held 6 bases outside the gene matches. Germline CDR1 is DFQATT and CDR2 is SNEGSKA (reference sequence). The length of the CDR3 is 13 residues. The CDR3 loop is CSAQRQGPYEQYF. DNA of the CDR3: TGCAGTGCTCAGCGACAGGGCCCCTACGAGCAGTACTTC.

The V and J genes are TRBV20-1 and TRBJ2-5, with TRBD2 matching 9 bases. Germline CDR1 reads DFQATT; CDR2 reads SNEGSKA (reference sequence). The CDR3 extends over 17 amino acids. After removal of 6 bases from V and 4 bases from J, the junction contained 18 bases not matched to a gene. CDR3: CSAQRDPAGGPLETQYF. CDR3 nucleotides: TGCAGTGCCCAGAGGGATCCGGCGGGAGGGCCGTTAGAGACCCAGTACTTC.

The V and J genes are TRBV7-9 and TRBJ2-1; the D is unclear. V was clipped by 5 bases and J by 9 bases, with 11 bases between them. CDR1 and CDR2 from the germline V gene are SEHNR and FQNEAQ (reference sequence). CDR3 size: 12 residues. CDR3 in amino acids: CASSLQIGEQFF. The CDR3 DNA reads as TGTGCCAGCAGCCTTCAGATCGGTGAGCAGTTCTTC. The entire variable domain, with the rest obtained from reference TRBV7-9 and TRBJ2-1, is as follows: DTGVSQNPRHKITKRGQNVTFRCDPISEHNRLYWYRQTLGQGPEFLTYFQNEAQLEKSRLLSDRFSAERPKGSFSTLEIQRTEQGDSAMYLCASSLQIGEQFFGPGTRLTVL.

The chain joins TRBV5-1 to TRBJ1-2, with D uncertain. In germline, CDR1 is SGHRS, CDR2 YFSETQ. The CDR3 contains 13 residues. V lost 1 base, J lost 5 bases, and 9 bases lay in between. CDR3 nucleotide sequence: TGCGCCAGCAGCTTGCACGGAAATTATGGCTACACCTTC. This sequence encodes CASSLHGNYGYTF.

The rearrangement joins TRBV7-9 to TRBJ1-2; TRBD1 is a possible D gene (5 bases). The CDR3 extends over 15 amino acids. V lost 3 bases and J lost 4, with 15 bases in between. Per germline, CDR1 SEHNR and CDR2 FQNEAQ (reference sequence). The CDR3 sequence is CASSFPGSYIYGYTF. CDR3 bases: TGTGCCAGCAGCTTTCCAGGGAGCTACATCTATGGCTACACCTTC.

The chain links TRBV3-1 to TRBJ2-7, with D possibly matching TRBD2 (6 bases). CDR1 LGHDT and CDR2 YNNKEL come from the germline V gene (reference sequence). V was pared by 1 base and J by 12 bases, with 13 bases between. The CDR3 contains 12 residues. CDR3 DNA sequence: TGTGCCAGCAGCCAAGTGCGGGGAGACAGGTACTTC. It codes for CASSQVRGDRYF.

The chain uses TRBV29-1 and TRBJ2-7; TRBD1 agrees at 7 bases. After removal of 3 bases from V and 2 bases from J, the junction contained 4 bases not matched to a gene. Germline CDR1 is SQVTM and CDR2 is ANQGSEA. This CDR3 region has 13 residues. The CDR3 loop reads CSVDLGQPYEQYF. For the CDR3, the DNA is TGCAGCGTTGATCTGGGACAGCCCTACGAGCAGTACTTC.

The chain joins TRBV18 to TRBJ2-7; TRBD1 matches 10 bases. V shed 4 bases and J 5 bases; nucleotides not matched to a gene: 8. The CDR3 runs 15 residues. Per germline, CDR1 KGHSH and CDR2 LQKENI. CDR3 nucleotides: TGTGCCAGCTCACAACGGACAGGGGGTAGGGACGAGCAGTACTTC. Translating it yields CASSQRTGGRDEQYF. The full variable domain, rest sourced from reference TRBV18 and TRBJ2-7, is NAGVMQNPRHLVRRRGQEARLRCSPMKGHSHVYWYRQLPEEGLKFMVYLQKENIIDESGMPKERFSAEFPKEGPSILRIQQVVRGDSAAYFCASSQRTGGRDEQYFGPGTRLTVT.

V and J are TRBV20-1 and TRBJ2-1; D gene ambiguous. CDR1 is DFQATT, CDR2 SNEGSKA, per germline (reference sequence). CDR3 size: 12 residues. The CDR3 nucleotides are TGCAGCGTTATGTTCTCTTACAATGAGCAGTTCTTC. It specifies CSVMFSYNEQFF.

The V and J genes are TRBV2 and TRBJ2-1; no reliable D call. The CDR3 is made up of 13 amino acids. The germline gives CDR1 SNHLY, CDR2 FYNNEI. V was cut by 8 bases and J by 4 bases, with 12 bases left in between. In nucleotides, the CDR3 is TGTGCCAGCGGGGAAGAGGTATACAATGAGCAGTTCTTC. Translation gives CASGEEVYNEQFF.

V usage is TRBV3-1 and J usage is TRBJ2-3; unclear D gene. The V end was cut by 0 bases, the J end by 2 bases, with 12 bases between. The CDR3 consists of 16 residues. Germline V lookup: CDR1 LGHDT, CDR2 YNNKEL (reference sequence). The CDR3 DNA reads TGTGCCAGCAGCCAAGATCTTGGAGCCCACACAGATACGCAGTATTTT. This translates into CASSQDLGAHTDTQYF.

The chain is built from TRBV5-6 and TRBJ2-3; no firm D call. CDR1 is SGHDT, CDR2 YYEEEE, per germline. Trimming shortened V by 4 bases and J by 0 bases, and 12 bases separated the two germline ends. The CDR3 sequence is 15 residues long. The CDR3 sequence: CASSPLGLSTDTQYF. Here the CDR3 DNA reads TGTGCCAGCAGCCCCTTAGGGCTCAGCACAGATACGCAGTATTTT.

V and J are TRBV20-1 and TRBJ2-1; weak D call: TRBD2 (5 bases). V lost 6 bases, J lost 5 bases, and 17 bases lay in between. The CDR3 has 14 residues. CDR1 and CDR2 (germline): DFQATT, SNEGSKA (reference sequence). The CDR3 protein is CSATVGVMNNEQFF. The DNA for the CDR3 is TGCAGTGCCACAGTCGGGGTGATGAACAATGAGCAGTTCTTC.

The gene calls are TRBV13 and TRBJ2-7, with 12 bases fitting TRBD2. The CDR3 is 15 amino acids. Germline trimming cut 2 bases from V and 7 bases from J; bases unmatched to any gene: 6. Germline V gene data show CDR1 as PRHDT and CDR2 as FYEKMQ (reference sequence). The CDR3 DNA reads TGTGCCAGCAGCTTAAGACTAGCGGGGGCTTTTGAGCAGTACTTC. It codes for CASSLRLAGAFEQYF.

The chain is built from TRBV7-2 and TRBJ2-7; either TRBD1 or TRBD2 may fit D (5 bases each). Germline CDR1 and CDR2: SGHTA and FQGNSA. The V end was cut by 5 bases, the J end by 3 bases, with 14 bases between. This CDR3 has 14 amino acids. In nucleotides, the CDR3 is TGTGCCAGCAGCCCCGGGGACCGCCGCTACGAGCAGTACTTC. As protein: CASSPGDRRYEQYF.

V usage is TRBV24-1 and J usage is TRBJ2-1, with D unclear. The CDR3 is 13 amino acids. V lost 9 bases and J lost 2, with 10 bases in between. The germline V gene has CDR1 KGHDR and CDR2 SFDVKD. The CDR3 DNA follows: TGTGCCACCTGCGTAGCTCCCTACAATGAGCAGTTCTTC. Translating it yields CATCVAPYNEQFF.

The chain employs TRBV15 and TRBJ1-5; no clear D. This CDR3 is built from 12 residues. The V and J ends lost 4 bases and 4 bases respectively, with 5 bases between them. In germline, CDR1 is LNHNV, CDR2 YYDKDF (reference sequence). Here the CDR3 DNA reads TGTGCCACCAGCATTGGGAATCAGCCCCAGCATTTT. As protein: CATSIGNQPQHF.

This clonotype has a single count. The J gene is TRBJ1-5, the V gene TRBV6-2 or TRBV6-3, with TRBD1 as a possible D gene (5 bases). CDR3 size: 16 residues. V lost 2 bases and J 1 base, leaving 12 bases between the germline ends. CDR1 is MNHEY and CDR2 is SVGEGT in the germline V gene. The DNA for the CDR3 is TGTGCCAGCAGTTACCGGCGGGGCCGGAGCAATCAGCCCCAGCATTTT. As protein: CASSYRRGRSNQPQHF.

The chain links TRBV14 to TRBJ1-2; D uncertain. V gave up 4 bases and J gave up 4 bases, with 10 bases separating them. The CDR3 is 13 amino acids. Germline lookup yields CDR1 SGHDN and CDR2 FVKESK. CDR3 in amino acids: CASSPRDRYGYTF. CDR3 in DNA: TGTGCCAGCAGCCCCCGAGACCGCTATGGCTACACCTTC.

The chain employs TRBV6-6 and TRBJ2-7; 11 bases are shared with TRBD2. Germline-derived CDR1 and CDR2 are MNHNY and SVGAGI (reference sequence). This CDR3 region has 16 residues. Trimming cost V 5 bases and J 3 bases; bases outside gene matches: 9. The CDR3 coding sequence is TGTGCCAGCAGTCAACACGGGACTAGCGGATACTACGAGCAGTACTTC. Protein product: CASSQHGTSGYYEQYF.

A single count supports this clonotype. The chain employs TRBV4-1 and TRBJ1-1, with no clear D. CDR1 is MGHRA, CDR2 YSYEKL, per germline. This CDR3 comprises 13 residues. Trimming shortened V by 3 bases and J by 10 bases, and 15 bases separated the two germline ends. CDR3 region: CASSQRFVAVAFF. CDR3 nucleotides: TGCGCCAGCAGCCAGAGATTCGTCGCGGTAGCTTTCTTT.

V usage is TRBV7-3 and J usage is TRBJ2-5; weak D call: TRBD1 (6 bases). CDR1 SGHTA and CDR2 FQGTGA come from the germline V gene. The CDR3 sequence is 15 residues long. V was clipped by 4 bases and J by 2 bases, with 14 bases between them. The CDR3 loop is CASSYTGTLQETQYF. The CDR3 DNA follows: TGTGCCAGCAGCTATACCGGGACATTACAAGAGACCCAGTACTTC.

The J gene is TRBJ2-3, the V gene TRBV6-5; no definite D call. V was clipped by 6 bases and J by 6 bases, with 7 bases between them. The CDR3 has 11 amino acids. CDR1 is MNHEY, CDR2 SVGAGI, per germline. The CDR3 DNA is TGTGCCAGCAGGTATGAGGATACGCAGTATTTT. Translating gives CASRYEDTQYF.